The T cell receptor beta chain described here comes from a study of regulatory T cells in long-lasting Graves disease. This sample's time point: newly diagnosed GD, antithyroid drugs for less than 3 months. PBMC RNA was the source of the TCR library. The table lists this clonotype with many counts. The junction departs from germline at one end; a sequencing error may be responsible. According to the study, TCR beta libraries were built with iRepertoire HTBI primers and CDR3-region Arm-PCR. Per the original methods: Identified across the samples were some 62 TRBV segments and roughly 13 TRBJ segments. Using its own MiXCR run on the multiplex PCR reads, TCRdb lists one record per CDR3 protein. The V and J calls were determined by TCRdb, not by the authors. The sample includes 450,000 to 600,000 distinct CDR3 sequences, approximately 13% seen only once; the top ten take about 9.1%. The germline gives CDR1 SGHRS, CDR2 YFSETQ. CDR3 length: 14 residues.

In addition, the sample was reused for a study of T cells in Graves' hyperthyroidism and ophthalmopathy. That source notes: The authors deemed Graves' hyperthyroidism stable absent ophthalmopathy progression within 18 months.

The source material was peripheral blood mononuclear cells (PBMCs), sampled at new diagnosis, from a patient treated with antithyroid drugs. This chain links TRBV5-1 with TRBJ1-1, with 9 positions matching TRBD1. This clonotype was obtained from a man aged 25-45 years with Graves disease. In DNA, the CDR3 is TGCGCCAGCAGTTTGGGACAGGGTAACGGCGAAGCTTTCTTT. It yields the protein CASSLGQGNGEAFF.